This TCR beta chain appears in the sequencing data of a study of CD8 T cells in Susac syndrome. Peripheral blood CD8+ and CD4+ T cells were profiled by TCR beta sequencing. The RNA, 0.5 to 1 ug, was put through reverse transcription using random hexamers. The immunoSEQ assay covered 54 Vbeta and 13 Jbeta segments for CDR3. TCRdb analysed the immunoSEQ multiplex PCR reads with MiXCR anew, one entry per CDR3 protein. The sample has 110,000 to 150,000 distinct CDR3 sequences; 94% are singletons. The origin of this receptor is a human donor in good health. Input material: CD8+ T cells from PBMCs.

Here the CDR3 DNA reads TGTGCCAGGGGGACTAGCGGGGGAGGCTACGAGCAGTACTTC. It yields the protein CARGTSGGGYEQYF. V gene TRBV6-6 combines with J gene TRBJ2-7; 14 bases fit TRBD2. The germline CDR1 and CDR2 sequences are MNHNY and SVGAGI (reference sequence). CDR3 length: 14 amino acids. V lost 9 bases and J lost 3; bases outside the gene matches: 4.